The rows below give T cell receptor beta chains drawn from one sample of a study of blood T cell repertoires in COVID-19. TCRdb keeps only in-frame clones here, not all; method: immunoSEQ multiplex PCR. The sample has around 170,000 clones, around four fifths seen once; the top ten hold about 8%. The sequencing sample was made of PBMCs or T cells enriched from blood (not recorded which). Source of these receptors: a woman aged 45-65 years who had recovered from COVID-19. Both conserved end residues are trimmed from each CDR3. The order of the fields is V gene, J gene, clone size, CDR3 protein. Clone size, where shown, is once, few, many, or a class for clones that have expanded.

>TRBV18|TRBJ2-5|.
ASSPVLAGGPQETQY
>TRBV7-9|TRBJ1-2|.
ASSSGANGYT
>TRBV6-5|TRBJ2-7|.
ASSYGNRGTTGQY
>TRBV7-2|TRBJ2-7|.
ASSPNSYEQY
>TRBV2|TRBJ2-2|.
ASSAGNTGELF
>TRBV7-2|TRBJ1-5|.
ASSALQGKPQH
>TRBV9|TRBJ2-3|few
ASSVNRDSGTDTQY
>TRBV28|TRBJ2-1|.
ASRGGRYNEQF
>TRBV24-1|TRBJ1-5|few
ATSDFRSNQPQH
>TRBV2|TRBJ1-6|.
ATNTGGSSPLH
>TRBV28|TRBJ1-2|.
ASTPGDRRNYGYT
>TRBV5-6|TRBJ1-4|.
ASSAGGTNEKLF
>TRBV14|TRBJ2-5|few
ASSRRQGETQY
>TRBV5-1|TRBJ2-3|.
ASSLGVAGDNTDTQY
>TRBV6-2/TRBV6-3|TRBJ2-2|.
ASSWRLAANTGELF
>TRBV19|TRBJ2-1|.
ASSPGFRNNEQF
>TRBV14|TRBJ2-2|.
ASRFEYTGELF
>TRBV5-8|TRBJ1-2|.
ASSLGTRPRYGYT
>TRBV2|TRBJ1-5|once
ASSVTSGAKNQPQH
>TRBV7-9|TRBJ1-2|.
ASSSGGTEG
>TRBV12-3/TRBV12-4|TRBJ1-1|few
ASREPGVRVAF
>TRBV3-1/TRBV3-2|TRBJ1-6|.
ASSRGQGNNSPLH
>TRBV2|TRBJ2-1|.
ASSELAGGFSEQF
>TRBV4-3|TRBJ1-1|.
ASSQADRMTEKAF
>TRBV6-5|TRBJ1-2|few
ASLERGSHPGYT
>TRBV6-5|TRBJ1-4|.
ASSYSTQIEKLF
>TRBV6-5|TRBJ2-7|.
ASRRLAGVDYEQY
>TRBV6-4|TRBJ1-1|.
ASRQTGTGNTEAF
>TRBV19|TRBJ2-1|.
ASRPIDRLNYNEQF
>TRBV6-5|TRBJ1-1|.
ASRAPGATNTEAF
>TRBV2|TRBJ2-1|.
ASSAGTGSGHEQF
>TRBV7-9|TRBJ1-2|once
ASNKDRAYGYT
>TRBV25-1|TRBJ2-1|.
ASSDKRERGQF
>TRBV19|TRBJ1-2|once
ASRNFLPGQGGYGYT
>TRBV6-6|TRBJ2-1|.
ASSQNPTSGHYNEQF
>TRBV6-6|TRBJ2-7|few
ASSPAISGYEQY
>TRBV5-8|TRBJ2-7|.
ASSLASGEQY
>TRBV12-5|TRBJ2-6|.
ASGRGGNLPGANVLT
>TRBV6-4|TRBJ1-1|.
AGFRAGTEAF